This TCR beta chain was sequenced for a study of CD8 T cells in Susac syndrome (dated by TCRdb to between 2018 and 2021). For the wider study: Whether CD8+ T cell activation and differentiation in Susac syndrome was antigen driven was tested using repertoire sequencing.

RNA was extracted with the RNeasy kit and 0.5 to 1 ug was reverse transcribed using random hexamers. The immunoSEQ multiplex PCR assay, covering 54 Vbeta and 13 Jbeta segments, was used to amplify TCR beta CDR3 regions. PCR amplification bias was corrected using a synthetic template baseline for primer optimization and computational correction. Processing in the source paper ran as follows. Reads were assigned to V, D and J genes according to IMGT and analyzed in immunoSEQ Analyzer, with only productive sequences retained. Clonality was computed as one minus Shannon entropy normalized by log2 of the number of productive unique sequences. Public and private clones were assessed among the 100 most prevalent clones of each patient and control. Susac-specific clones were defined as absent from healthy and MS cohorts, 1052 published viral clones and other ImmuneACCESS disease sequences. The public sequencing data were trimmed at Q25 with fastp and processed into clonotypes with MiXCR by TCRdb, which kept only in-frame beta chains. Entries are consolidated by CDR3 protein sequence, retaining the most common genes and DNA. In this record, the V and J calls reflect TCRdb's handling and not the investigators' own analysis. Across this sample there are roughly 160,000 distinct CDR3 sequences, with over 85% seen only once. Over 0.12% of the sample is taken by the ten largest.

Overall study outcomes, separate from this receptor: The study acknowledged that relatively few individuals were included in the TCR sequencing and HLA analysis.

In regard to this clonotype: It lacks a known antigen. The input lacks base qualities; no much larger clone sits a single base away.

Peripheral blood CD8+ and CD4+ T cells from healthy donors, Susac syndrome patients and multiple sclerosis patients were profiled using high-throughput TCR beta sequencing. Healthy donors were age- and sex-matched controls. Bulk CD8+ and CD4+ T cells were purified magnetically by negative isolation, whereas CD8+ TEMRA cells were enriched by FACS. Blood was collected in EDTA tubes and processed within 24 hours, with PBMCs isolated through density gradient centrifugation. PBMCs intended for TCR sequencing were frozen in liquid nitrogen and were later thawed in a 37 degrees C water bath. The sorted or isolated CD4+, CD8+ and CD8+ TEMRA cells reached a purity of at least 90%. The TCR was taken from a human donor in good health. Sequencing was carried out using CD4+ T cells from PBMCs.

The nucleotide sequence reads as follows: TGCAGCGCTACCGTTACGGGGGCCGAAATCACTAACTATGGCTACACCTTC. Its protein product is CSATVTGAEITNYGYTF. Recombination connected TRBV29-1 to TRBJ1-2, with a weak D call of TRBD1 (6 bases match). The CDR3 holds 17 amino acids from the cysteine to the phenylalanine. Only the CDR3 DNA is retained, 51 bases long and in frame from the first base. From a lookup of the germline V gene, CDR1 and CDR2 are SQVTM and ANQGSEA. V and J lose 7 bases and 0 bases, and a span of 24 bases separates them.